This T cell receptor beta chain was sequenced during a study of T cell responses to AZD1222 COVID-19 vaccine. Profiling relied on immunoSEQ multiplex PCR, and the TCRdb table lists in-frame clones only, not all of them. The sample has more than 80,000 clones, roughly 90% seen once; the top ten hold about 5%. The CDR3 runs to 15 residues. Trimming at V came to 1 base and at J to 2 bases, leaving 2 bases not matched to a gene. CDR1 and CDR2 from the germline V gene are MGHRA and YSYEKL. The V and J genes are TRBV4-1 and TRBJ1-5, with 7 bases aligning to TRBD1. This receptor was taken from an adult in good health. This material consisted of peripheral blood, taken on day 0 of AZD1222 vaccination. CDR3 nucleotide sequence: TGCGCCAGCAGCCAAGGAGGGGGCGGCAATCAGCCCCAGCATTTT. It is translated as CASSQGGGGNQPQHF.